These T cell receptor beta chains were read from a single sample in a study of blood T cell repertoires in COVID-19. Clones were read by immunoSEQ multiplex PCR, and TCRdb kept only the in-frame ones, dropping some. The data contain 80,000 or so clones, 80% of them singletons. The sequencing input was peripheral blood. The receptors were sampled from a woman aged 70-85 years with acute or convalescent COVID-19. CDR3s include the opening cysteine and the closing phenylalanine or tryptophan. The order of the fields is clone size, V gene, J gene, D gene, CDR3 protein, CDR3 DNA. A D gene is named only where the DNA matches it firmly. The size field is filled for only some rows; it gives once, few, many or a size class.

>-|TRBV19|TRBJ1-5|TRBD1
CASGQGSNQPQHF
TGTGCCAGTGGACAGGGTAGCAATCAGCCCCAGCATTTT
>-|TRBV6-2/TRBV6-3|TRBJ2-1|-
CASSPTPPASSYNEQFF
TGTGCCAGCAGCCCTACCCCGCCCGCGAGCTCCTACAATGAGCAGTTCTTC
>-|TRBV19|TRBJ1-5|TRBD1
CASSNPGTGYQPQHF
TGTGCCAGTAGTAACCCCGGGACAGGTTATCAGCCCCAGCATTTT
>-|TRBV24-1|TRBJ2-3|TRBD2
CATSDPPLAGGDTDTQYF
TGTGCCACCAGTGACCCACCCCTAGCGGGGGGGGACACAGATACGCAGTATTTT
>-|TRBV29-1|TRBJ1-4|TRBD1
CSGRDRVDEKLFF
TGCAGCGGACGGGACAGGGTGGATGAAAAACTGTTTTTT
>-|TRBV12-3/TRBV12-4|TRBJ1-2|-
CASSPPIPRGYTF
TGTGCCAGCAGTCCCCCAATTCCTAGGGGCTACACCTTC
>-|TRBV15|TRBJ1-5|-
CATSISRDQPQHF
TGTGCCACCAGCATATCGAGGGATCAGCCCCAGCATTTT
>-|TRBV7-8|TRBJ2-7|-
CASSPDYYEQYF
TGTGCCAGCAGCCCGGACTACTACGAGCAGTACTTC
>few|TRBV5-1|TRBJ1-1|-
CASSLVLEGTEAFF
TGCGCCAGCAGCTTGGTTCTCGAGGGCACTGAAGCTTTCTTT
>-|TRBV27|TRBJ1-2|-
CASSLVPGGYGYTF
TGTGCCAGCAGTTTAGTCCCGGGAGGCTATGGCTACACCTTC
>-|TRBV5-1|TRBJ2-2|TRBD1
CASSSGQGANTGELFF
TGCGCCAGCAGTTCGGGACAGGGGGCGAACACCGGGGAGCTGTTTTTT
>-|TRBV7-2|TRBJ2-1|-
CASSLIGGGPSEQFF
TGTGCCAGCAGCTTAATTGGGGGGGGGCCCTCTGAGCAGTTCTTC
>-|TRBV5-6|TRBJ2-7|-
CASSLTPPTRSYEQYF
TGTGCCAGCAGCTTAACACCCCCGACTCGCTCCTACGAGCAGTACTTC
>-|TRBV19|TRBJ1-6|-
CASSLRGDSPLHF
TGTGCCAGTAGCCTCAGGGGTGATTCACCCCTCCACTTT
>once|TRBV19|TRBJ2-7|-
CASTPRDSSYEQYF
TGTGCCAGTACCCCGCGAGACAGTTCCTACGAGCAGTACTTC
>-|TRBV5-5|TRBJ2-7|-
CASSLEAVPTYEQYF
TGTGCCAGCAGCTTGGAAGCGGTCCCAACCTACGAGCAGTACTTC
>-|TRBV14|TRBJ1-4|TRBD1
CASSQSYRGVPVF
TGTGCCAGCAGCCAGAGCTACAGGGGAGTGCCGGTTTTT
>few|TRBV6-5|TRBJ1-6|TRBD1
CASSSPDRGVDSPLHF
TGTGCCAGCAGTTCTCCGGACAGGGGGGTAGATTCACCCCTCCACTTT
>once|TRBV7-2|TRBJ1-4|TRBD1
CASSKLTGGNEKLFF
TGTGCCAGCAGCAAATTGACAGGGGGCAACGAAAAACTGTTTTTT
>-|TRBV7-8|TRBJ1-4|TRBD1
CASSSSRDRAKRAEKLFF
TGTGCCAGCAGCTCGTCCCGGGACAGGGCTAAAAGGGCTGAAAAACTGTTTTTT
>-|TRBV9|TRBJ1-5|-
CASSVEGASNQPQHF
TGTGCCAGCAGCGTGGAAGGGGCTAGCAATCAGCCCCAGCATTTT
>once|TRBV27|TRBJ2-6|TRBD2
CASSFRLISGGSLSGANVLTF
TGTGCCAGCAGTTTCAGACTTATTAGCGGGGGATCCCTCTCTGGGGCCAACGTCCTGACTTTC
>-|TRBV7-2|TRBJ1-1|TRBD1
CATYRGPNTEAFF
TGTGCCACCTACAGGGGGCCGAACACTGAAGCTTTCTTT
>-|TRBV6-4|TRBJ1-4|TRBD1
CASSPTGGTNEKLFF
TGTGCCAGCAGCCCCACAGGGGGAACTAATGAAAAACTGTTTTTT
>few|TRBV7-6|TRBJ2-2|-
CASNYRDTNTGELFF
TGTGCCAGCAACTACCGGGACACCAACACCGGGGAGCTGTTTTTT
>-|TRBV24-1|TRBJ2-1|TRBD1
CATSGQGSYNEQFF
TGTGCCACCAGCGGACAGGGCTCCTACAATGAGCAGTTCTTC
>-|TRBV7-8|TRBJ1-3|TRBD1
CASSILPRDSISDTIYF
TGTGCCAGCAGCATCTTGCCCCGGGACAGTATTTCAGACACCATATATTTT
>-|TRBV9|TRBJ2-5|TRBD1
CASSPGQGQETQYF
TGTGCCAGCAGCCCGGGACAGGGTCAAGAGACCCAGTACTTC
>-|TRBV9|TRBJ2-1|TRBD2
CASSETSGVIDEQFF
TGTGCCAGCAGCGAGACTAGCGGGGTGATCGATGAGCAGTTCTTC
>-|TRBV6-5|TRBJ1-1|TRBD1
CASSYGQGTEAFF
TGTGCCAGCAGTTACGGACAGGGGACCGAAGCTTTCTTT
>-|TRBV5-1|TRBJ2-7|-
CASSLARGLVNEQYF
TGCGCCAGCAGCTTGGCGCGGGGGCTCGTGAACGAGCAGTACTTC
>-|TRBV18|TRBJ1-5|TRBD1
CASSPGTGDQPQHF
TGTGCCAGCTCACCCGGCACAGGGGATCAGCCCCAGCATTTT
>-|TRBV7-8|TRBJ1-1|TRBD1
CASSPDREDTEAFF
TGTGCCAGCAGCCCCGACAGGGAAGACACTGAAGCTTTCTTT
>-|TRBV6-2/TRBV6-3|TRBJ1-2|-
CASSYRQGNYGYTF
TGTGCCAGCAGTTACAGGCAGGGAAACTATGGCTACACCTTC